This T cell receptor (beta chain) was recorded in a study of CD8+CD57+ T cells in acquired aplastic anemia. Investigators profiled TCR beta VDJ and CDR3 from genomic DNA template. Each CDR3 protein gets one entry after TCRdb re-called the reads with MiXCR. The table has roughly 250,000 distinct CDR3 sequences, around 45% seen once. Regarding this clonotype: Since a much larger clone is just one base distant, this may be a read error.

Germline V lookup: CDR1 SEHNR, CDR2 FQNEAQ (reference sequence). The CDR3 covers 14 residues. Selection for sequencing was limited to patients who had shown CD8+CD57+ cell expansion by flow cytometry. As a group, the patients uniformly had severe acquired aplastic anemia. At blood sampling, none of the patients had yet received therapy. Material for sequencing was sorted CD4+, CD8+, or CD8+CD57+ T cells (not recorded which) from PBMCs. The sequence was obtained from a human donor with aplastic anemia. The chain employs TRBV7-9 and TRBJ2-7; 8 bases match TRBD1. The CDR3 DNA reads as TGTGCCAGCAGCACCGGACAGGGCTCCCACGAGCAGTACTTC. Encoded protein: CASSTGQGSHEQYF.